A single sample is the source of the 10 T cell receptor beta chains below, sequenced in a study of blood T cells in healthy people across ages. Primed by a sample-barcoded 5' primer and a J-beta primer mix, a second PCR proceeded for roughly 7 to 11 cycles. One entry per CDR3 protein, called by TCRdb with MiXCR from the 5' RACE reads. The data contain over 1.5 million distinct CDR3 sequences, 49% of them singletons. Sequenced: blood. Source of these receptors: a middle-aged woman in good health.

This clonotype showed up just a few times. The V call is TRBV29-1, the J call TRBJ2-3, with a weak D call TRBD1 (5 bases). The CDR3 consists of 13 residues. CDR1 is SQVTM and CDR2 is ANQGSEA in the germline V gene. V was shortened by 4 bases and J by 4 bases, with 12 bases between the two germline ends. The CDR3 here is CSVVSGFSDTQYF. The CDR3 nucleotides read TGCAGCGTTGTTTCAGGGTTCTCAGATACGCAGTATTTT.

The gene calls are TRBV28 and TRBJ1-1, with TRBD1 identical over 7 bases. CDR3 length: 15 amino acids. J lost 3 bases, V lost 2 bases, and 6 bases had no gene match. Germline CDR1 is MDHEN and CDR2 is SYDVKM. The CDR3 is CASSLMGTAYTEAFF. DNA of the CDR3: TGTGCCAGCAGTTTAATGGGGACAGCCTACACTGAAGCTTTCTTT.

The V and J genes are TRBV27 and TRBJ2-4, with D perhaps being TRBD1 or TRBD2 (5 bases each). V lost 4 bases to trimming and J lost 0 bases, with 13 bases between them. The CDR3 totals 16 residues. CDR1 is MNHEY and CDR2 is SMNVEV in the germline V gene (reference sequence). CDR3 sequence reads: CASSSVGPLAKNIQYF. The CDR3 nucleotides are TGTGCCAGCAGTTCTGTGGGACCGCTAGCCAAAAACATTCAGTACTTC.

This clonotype was counted a few times. The chain is built from TRBV15 and TRBJ2-1; D is possibly TRBD1 or TRBD2 (5 bases each). Germline V gives CDR1 LNHNV, CDR2 YYDKDF (reference sequence). V was clipped by 8 bases and J by 3 bases, with 8 bases between them. The CDR3 totals 12 residues. The CDR3 DNA follows: TGTGCCACCGGGGGAAGCTACAATGAGCAGTTCTTC. This gives the protein CATGGSYNEQFF.

This clonotype was detected a few times. This chain joins TRBV20-1 and TRBJ2-3; 10 nucleotides agree with TRBD2. The CDR3 covers 16 residues. Germline lookup yields CDR1 DFQATT and CDR2 SNEGSKA (reference sequence). Germline trimming cut 4 bases from V and 3 bases from J; bases unmatched to any gene: 10. CDR3 nucleotides: TGCAGTGCTATCCCCCCAGCGGGGGGGCAGACAGATACGCAGTATTTT. Its protein is CSAIPPAGGQTDTQYF.

The V gene is TRBV27, the J gene TRBJ2-4; 11 bases line up with TRBD2. V lost 6 bases, J lost 0 bases, and 10 bases stayed unmatched. The CDR3 has 18 amino acids. Germline CDR1 and CDR2: MNHEY and SMNVEV (reference sequence). In DNA, the CDR3 is TGTGCCAGCAGCCGAATGGGGACTAGCGGCTTAGCCAAAAACATTCAGTACTTC. Translation: CASSRMGTSGLAKNIQYF.

Details on this clonotype: The junction shows a germline mismatch at one end, possibly a read error. The gene calls are TRBV29-1 and TRBJ2-5, with D perhaps matching TRBD2 (5 bases). Looked up from germline, CDR1 is SQVTM and CDR2 is ANQGSEA. The CDR3 loop spans 12 amino acids. The CDR3 loop reads CSFDLAQETQYF. CDR3 coding DNA: TGCAGCTTTGATCTAGCCCAAGAGACCCAGTACTTC.

The chain links TRBV20-1 to TRBJ2-3; TRBD1 aligns across 11 bases. Germline V gives CDR1 DFQATT, CDR2 SNEGSKA (reference sequence). V trimming: 5 bases; J trimming: 5 bases; junction bases outside the gene matches: 9. This CDR3 has 15 residues. The CDR3 DNA is TGCAGTGCTCCTGGACAGGGGGCGCGGATAGATACGCAGTATTTT. Translated, it gives CSAPGQGARIDTQYF.

The rearrangement uses TRBV6-2 or TRBV6-3 and TRBJ2-1; TRBD2 matches 8 bases. CDR3 length: 15 residues. The V gene end was trimmed by 1 base and the J gene end by 3 bases; junction bases not matched to a gene: 2. Germline values: CDR1 MNHEY, CDR2 SVGEGT. CDR3 loop: CASSYYAGGYNEQFF. The CDR3 nucleotides read TGTGCCAGCAGTTACTACGCGGGGGGCTACAATGAGCAGTTCTTC.

V and J are TRBV19 and TRBJ1-5; no clear D gene. Germline assignment: CDR1 LNHDA and CDR2 SQIVND (reference sequence). The CDR3 consists of 15 residues. V was shortened by 4 bases and J by 0 bases, with 10 bases between the two germline ends. The CDR3 bases are TGTGCCAGTAGTAAGGTTGGGAATAGCAATCAGCCCCAGCATTTT. Translation: CASSKVGNSNQPQHF.